Listed below are T cell receptor beta chains from one sample, sequenced in a study of blood T cell repertoires in COVID-19. Some clones are missing from TCRdb's copy, which holds only in-frame ones; the method was immunoSEQ multiplex PCR. Among fewer than 25,000 clones listed, about nine tenths were seen once. The material sequenced was peripheral blood. These receptors were collected from a human donor with active COVID-19. The donor label of this sample is uncertain. Each CDR3 is given without its conserved first and last residue. The order of the fields is CDR3 protein, J gene, V gene.

CDR3: ASSNTGGKADTQY
J: TRBJ2-3
V: TRBV7-3

CDR3: ASSHIRDRAKNSPLH
J: TRBJ1-6
V: TRBV4-1

CDR3: ASGLSGVDTQY
J: TRBJ2-3
V: TRBV12-5

CDR3: ASSSLPQGAGQPQH
J: TRBJ1-5
V: TRBV19

CDR3: ASRSQGAGPYEQY
J: TRBJ2-7
V: TRBV6-1

CDR3: ASSPRTSGITGELF
J: TRBJ2-2
V: TRBV7-3

CDR3: ASSPPMAQETQY
J: TRBJ2-5
V: TRBV18

CDR3: ATLTGNSETQY
J: TRBJ2-5
V: TRBV7-9

CDR3: ASSQERTSIQETQY
J: TRBJ2-5
V: TRBV4-1

CDR3: ASTTGYQETQY
J: TRBJ2-5
V: TRBV12-3/TRBV12-4

CDR3: ASSPPRGKGLYGYT
J: TRBJ1-2
V: TRBV18

CDR3: ASSTGGTSTDTQY
J: TRBJ2-3
V: TRBV9

CDR3: ASSFEVSRQETQY
J: TRBJ2-5
V: TRBV28

CDR3: ASSRDRGQQPQH
J: TRBJ1-5
V: TRBV5-8

CDR3: ASSLVGVRDTQY
J: TRBJ2-3
V: TRBV7-8

CDR3: ASSLLRGRPGLVDTGELF
J: TRBJ2-2
V: TRBV5-8

CDR3: ASSLQIAGSSSYGYT
J: TRBJ1-2
V: TRBV7-9

CDR3: ASSEAGLVVTDTQY
J: TRBJ2-3
V: TRBV10-2

CDR3: ASSLGTRPREPEAF
J: TRBJ1-1
V: TRBV7-9

CDR3: ASSLPREQF
J: TRBJ2-1
V: TRBV5-8

CDR3: ASSRRTGSAYEQY
J: TRBJ2-7
V: TRBV4-3

CDR3: ASTEVGLGNQPQH
J: TRBJ1-5
V: TRBV6-5

CDR3: ASSFGQSYGYT
J: TRBJ1-2
V: TRBV7-3

CDR3: SVEIRGFEQF
J: TRBJ2-1
V: TRBV29-1

CDR3: ASSQAGTGRDTGELF
J: TRBJ2-2
V: TRBV3-1/TRBV3-2

CDR3: ASSSLLDSSGNEQF
J: TRBJ2-1
V: TRBV5-6

CDR3: ASSLGEGYEQY
J: TRBJ2-7
V: TRBV5-6

CDR3: AIGGLAGGRDHNEQF
J: TRBJ2-1
V: TRBV10-3

CDR3: ASSQEPGFLYEQY
J: TRBJ2-7
V: TRBV4-3

CDR3: ASSLGLQNTEAF
J: TRBJ1-1
V: TRBV11-3

CDR3: ASSLDRVDEKLF
J: TRBJ1-4
V: TRBV5-4

CDR3: ASSVASTSYNEQF
J: TRBJ2-1
V: TRBV9

CDR3: ASSVPSGGAGGELF
J: TRBJ2-2
V: TRBV5-1

CDR3: ASSLQGATTGELF
J: TRBJ2-2
V: TRBV5-1

CDR3: ASRHGTGLRETQY
J: TRBJ2-5
V: TRBV5-1

CDR3: ASSPAGQTYEQY
J: TRBJ2-7
V: TRBV5-1

CDR3: ASSLAPGQGGNTIY
J: TRBJ1-3
V: TRBV7-6